One and the same sample provided the 27 T cell receptor beta chains below, sequenced in a study of monozygotic twins with inflammatory bowel disease. TCRdb reprocessed the 5' RACE reads and stores each CDR3 protein as one record, lacking DNA. The listing records fewer than 200,000 distinct CDR3 sequences. Material for sequencing was blood. The receptor source for this set is a human donor with ulcerative colitis or Crohn's disease, or a healthy co-twin of an affected twin (not recorded which).

The V call is TRBV5-6, the J call TRBJ2-5; TCRdb reports TRBD2, a call that lacks DNA to check it against. Germline V lookup: CDR1 SGHDT, CDR2 YYEEEE. CDR3 length equals 14 residues. The CDR3 reads CASSPVISGRAQYF.

The chain uses TRBV5-1 and TRBJ2-2; TCRdb's D call of TRBD1 is untestable without DNA. This CDR3 spans 13 amino acids. Germline assignment: CDR1 SGHRS and CDR2 YFSETQ. CDR3 in amino acids: CASSPTEGGELFF.

This rearrangement joins TRBV11-2 to TRBJ2-1; no DNA is available, so the TRBD1 call from TCRdb remains unchecked. CDR1 is SGHAT and CDR2 is FQNNGV in the germline V gene. The CDR3 runs to 13 residues. The CDR3 reads CASGLAGNNEQFF.

V usage is TRBV6-2 or TRBV6-3 and J usage is TRBJ2-1; TCRdb indicates TRBD2, and absent DNA this call remains unverified. Germline V CDR1 and CDR2: MNHEY, SVGEGT. This CDR3 contains 15 residues. CDR3 in amino acids: CASSGTSGSSDEQFF.

The rearrangement links TRBV5-1 to TRBJ2-3; TCRdb's D call of TRBD1 is untestable without DNA. Germline assignment: CDR1 SGHRS and CDR2 YFSETQ. The CDR3 runs to 15 residues. CDR3 region: CASQEGQGLSDTQYF.

The V gene is TRBV7-2, the J gene TRBJ2-1; TCRdb gives TRBD2 as the D gene, but with no DNA this cannot be confirmed. The CDR3 length is 13 residues. Germline V CDR1 and CDR2: SGHTA, FQGNSA. CDR3: CASSPKRGEKEFF.

V gene TRBV6-1 combines with J gene TRBJ1-2; TCRdb calls TRBD1, which cannot be checked without DNA. Germline V gives CDR1 MNHNS, CDR2 SASEGT. The CDR3 spans 14 residues. CDR3 residues: CATIAPGVNYGYTF.

This sequence joins TRBV20-1 and TRBJ1-5; the TRBD1 assignment by TCRdb is unverifiable without DNA. The CDR3 loop spans 14 amino acids. Germline CDR1 DFQATT, CDR2 SNEGSKA (reference sequence). The CDR3 spells CSSQLSAGGQPQHF.

The chain uses TRBV3-1 and TRBJ2-3; TCRdb calls TRBD2, which cannot be checked without DNA. The CDR3 has 19 amino acids. Germline lookup yields CDR1 LGHDT and CDR2 YNNKEL (reference sequence). The CDR3 protein is CASSLPGTSGGASGDTQYF.

The rearrangement links TRBV19 to TRBJ2-5; TCRdb picks TRBD2, but there is no DNA to check that call. Germline V gives CDR1 LNHDA, CDR2 SQIVND (reference sequence). This CDR3 spans 18 amino acids. CDR3 sequence reads: CASSMRTSGRTTRETQYF.

The rearrangement uses TRBV20-1 and TRBJ2-1; TCRdb returns TRBD1, unconfirmable since there is no DNA. Germline CDR1 and CDR2: DFQATT and SNEGSKA (reference sequence). This CDR3 spans 17 amino acids. The CDR3 here is CSARVSEGLRSYNEQFF.

J is TRBJ1-2 and V is TRBV5-1; TCRdb returns TRBD1, unconfirmable since there is no DNA. The CDR3 totals 17 residues. The germline V gene has CDR1 SGHRS and CDR2 YFSETQ. The chain's CDR3 is CASSLDQHRDRNYGYTF.

The V call is TRBV12-3 or TRBV12-4, the J call TRBJ2-7; the D call of TRBD1 rests on TCRdb alone, since no DNA is present to check it. This CDR3 is built from 11 residues. The CDR3 spells CASSQTDEQYF.

V and J are TRBV24-1 and TRBJ2-3; TCRdb selects TRBD2, and the lack of DNA leaves this call unchecked. The length of the CDR3 is 14 residues. Germline CDR1 and CDR2: KGHDR and SFDVKD. The CDR3 region is CATAREAFTDTQYF.

The chain joins TRBV4-1 to TRBJ1-2; TCRdb returns TRBD1, unconfirmable since there is no DNA. The CDR3 runs 15 residues. From germline, CDR1 is MGHRA and CDR2 YSYEKL. The CDR3 sequence: CASSQDPGTEDGYTF.

This chain links TRBV11-2 with TRBJ2-7; the TRBD1 assignment by TCRdb is unverifiable without DNA. From germline, CDR1 is SGHAT and CDR2 FQNNGV. This CDR3 has 14 residues. CDR3 sequence reads: CASSYQTGTYEQYF. Full variable domain (remainder filled in from reference TRBV11-2 and TRBJ2-7): EAGVAQSPRYKIIEKRQSVAFWCNPISGHATLYWYQQILGQGPKLLIQFQNNGVVDDSQLPKDRFSAERLKGVDSTLKIQPAKLEDSAVYLCASSYQTGTYEQYFGPGTRLTVT.

The chain links TRBV5-6 to TRBJ1-1. Looked up from germline, CDR1 is SGHDT and CDR2 is YYEEEE. The CDR3 length is 12 residues. This chain's CDR3 is CASSLSSLGAFF.

This sequence joins TRBV5-4 and TRBJ2-6; checking the TCRdb D call of TRBD1 is not possible without DNA. The CDR3 is 20 residues long. The V gene's germline CDR1 is SGHNT and CDR2 YYREEE (reference sequence). The CDR3 region is CASSLGAGTAPAGGANVLTF.

The chain combines TRBV6-5 with TRBJ1-1. The CDR3 runs to 14 residues. CDR1 is MNHEY, CDR2 SVGAGI, per germline. CDR3 amino acids: CASSYSAGWIEAFF.

The chain recombines TRBV28 with TRBJ2-7; with no DNA, the TCRdb D assignment of TRBD2 cannot be verified. Germline V gene lookup returns CDR1 MDHEN and CDR2 SYDVKM. The CDR3 covers 14 residues. CDR3 sequence reads: CASSLELAGGEQYF. The entire variable domain, with the rest obtained from reference TRBV28 and TRBJ2-7, is as follows: DVKVTQSSRYLVKRTGEKVFLECVQDMDHENMFWYRQDPGLGLRLIYFSYDVKMKEKGDIPEGYSVSREKKERFSLILESASTNQTSMYLCASSLELAGGEQYFGPGTRLTVT.

The chain carries TRBV2 and TRBJ2-5; as DNA is missing, the TRBD2 call by TCRdb cannot be tested. Per germline, CDR1 SNHLY and CDR2 FYNNEI. The CDR3 contains 16 residues. CDR3 sequence: CASSLSGGAVGQTQYF.

The rearrangement links TRBV5-1 to TRBJ2-5; TCRdb gives TRBD1 as the D gene, but with no DNA this cannot be confirmed. In germline, CDR1 is SGHRS, CDR2 YFSETQ. The CDR3 sequence is 14 residues long. The CDR3 sequence: CASSFQGGLETQYF.

V and J are TRBV5-1 and TRBJ2-3; TCRdb designates TRBD2, a call that cannot be tested without DNA. This CDR3 has 15 residues. Germline values: CDR1 SGHRS, CDR2 YFSETQ. The CDR3 sequence: CASSYSGQSTDTQYF.

The chain carries TRBV28 and TRBJ1-2; TCRdb returns TRBD1, unconfirmable since there is no DNA. CDR1 MDHEN and CDR2 SYDVKM come from the germline V gene. The CDR3 spans 15 residues. The CDR3 is CASSGGDRGMRGYTF.

The V call is TRBV6-2 or TRBV6-3, the J call TRBJ2-7. Looked up from germline, CDR1 is MNHEY and CDR2 is SVGEGT. The CDR3 contains 13 residues. CDR3 loop: CASSYVSGYEQYF.

The gene calls are TRBV7-2 and TRBJ2-7; there is no DNA to check the TCRdb D call of TRBD1. This CDR3 is built from 15 residues. Looked up from germline, CDR1 is SGHTA and CDR2 is FQGNSA. CDR3 amino acids: CASSLRSLSSYEPYF. The complete variable domain, with remaining parts taken from reference TRBV7-2 and TRBJ2-7, reads GAGVSQSPSNKVTEKGKDVELRCDPISGHTALYWYRQSLGQGLEFLIYFQGNSAPDKSGLPSDRFSAERTGGSVSTLTIQRTQQEDSAVYLCASSLRSLSSYEPYFGPGTRLTVT.

The chain recombines TRBV12-5 with TRBJ2-3; the TCRdb call, TRBD1, lacks DNA for checking. The CDR3 covers 15 residues. Per the germline V gene, CDR1 is LGHNT and CDR2 is FRNRAP. The CDR3 here is CASGYGGSPRDTQYF.